These 5 T cell receptor beta chains originate from one sample sequenced in a study of blood T cell repertoires in COVID-19. Repertoires were generated with immunoSEQ multiplex PCR, while TCRdb's copy carries only in-frame clones and drops some. Seen here are fewer than 100,000 clones, around 79% observed once, and the top ten hold 20% to 25%. Sequencing input: peripheral blood. These receptors were taken from a human donor in a cohort sampled during active COVID-19.

The rearrangement joins TRBV7-9 to TRBJ2-3; tentative D call: TRBD2 (5 bases). The CDR3 is 16 amino acids. The germline V gene has CDR1 SEHNR and CDR2 FQNEAQ (reference sequence). V gave up 1 base and J gave up 0 bases, with 11 bases separating them. The CDR3 DNA reads as TGTGCCAGCAGCTTAGGTCTGGACTCTAGCACAGATACGCAGTATTTT. Translated: CASSLGLDSSTDTQYF.

This clone came up once. The gene calls are TRBV14 and TRBJ1-3, with a possible D match to TRBD1 (5 bases). This CDR3 is 16 amino acids long. Trimming pared 1 base from V and 1 base from J, leaving 11 bases between. The germline gives CDR1 SGHDN, CDR2 FVKESK. The CDR3 bases are TGTGCCAGCAGCCAAGGTGGAGGGGCTTCTGGAAACACCATATATTTT. Protein sequence: CASSQGGGASGNTIYF.

CDR3 residues: CASSLGQAITGELFF. The CDR3 coding sequence is TGTGCCAGCAGCTTAGGACAGGCTATCACCGGGGAGCTGTTTTTT. The chain couples TRBV5-4 to TRBJ2-2; 7 bases align to TRBD1. This CDR3 has 15 amino acids. Trimming removed 2 bases from V and 4 bases from J; junction bases left unmatched: 5. CDR1 is SGHNT, CDR2 YYREEE, per germline (reference sequence). Combining the CDR3 with reference TRBV5-4 and TRBJ2-2 gives the whole variable domain ETGVTQSPTHLIKTRGQQVTLRCSSQSGHNTVSWYQQALGQGPQFIFQYYREEENGRGNFPPRFSGLQFPNYSSELNVNALELDDSALYLCASSLGQAITGELFFGEGSRLTVL.

This clone has a handful of counts. The J gene is TRBJ2-1, the V gene TRBV27; TRBD2 agrees at 11 bases. Trimming at V came to 6 bases and at J to 4 bases, leaving 5 bases not matched to a gene. The V gene's germline CDR1 is MNHEY and CDR2 SMNVEV (reference sequence). The CDR3 covers 15 residues. This CDR3 is CASSHLAGGYNEQFF. The DNA of the CDR3 is TGTGCCAGCAGCCACCTAGCGGGAGGATACAATGAGCAGTTCTTC.

The rearrangement uses TRBV11-2 and TRBJ2-5, with TRBD1 as a possible D gene (5 bases). Deletions cut 2 bases from V and 2 bases from J, with 15 bases between. CDR1 SGHAT and CDR2 FQNNGV come from the germline V gene. The CDR3 has 16 residues. The DNA for the CDR3 is TGTGCCAGCAGCTTAAACCCTCGTGGGGCTCAAGAGACCCAGTACTTC. This codes for CASSLNPRGAQETQYF.